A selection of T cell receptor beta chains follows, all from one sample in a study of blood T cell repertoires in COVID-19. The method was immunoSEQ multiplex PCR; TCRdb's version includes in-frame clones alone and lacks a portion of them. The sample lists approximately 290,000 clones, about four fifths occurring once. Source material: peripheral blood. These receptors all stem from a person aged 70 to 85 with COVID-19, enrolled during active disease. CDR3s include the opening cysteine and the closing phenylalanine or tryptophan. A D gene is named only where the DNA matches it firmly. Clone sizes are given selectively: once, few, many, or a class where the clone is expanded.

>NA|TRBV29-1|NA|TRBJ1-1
TGCAGCGCAACCGCAATACAGGGGAACACTGAAGCTTTCTTT
CSATAIQGNTEAFF
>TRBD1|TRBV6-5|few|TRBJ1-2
TGTGCCAGCAGTTACTCGATAATGACAGGGAGTGGCTACACCTTC
CASSYSIMTGSGYTF
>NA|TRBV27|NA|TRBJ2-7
TGTGCCAGCAGTTTGGGGCTGGGGTCCTACGAGCAGTACTTC
CASSLGLGSYEQYF
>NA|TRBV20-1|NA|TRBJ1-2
TGCAGTGCCCCGGGAGGGGGTGGCTACACCTTC
CSAPGGGGYTF
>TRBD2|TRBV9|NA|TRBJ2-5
TGTGCCAGCAGCCGGCCACCACTAGCGGGAGTTGGGCAAGAGACCCAGTACTTC
CASSRPPLAGVGQETQYF
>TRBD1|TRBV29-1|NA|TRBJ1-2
TGCAGCGCCGGGACAGAAAGAAACTATGGCTACACCTTC
CSAGTERNYGYTF
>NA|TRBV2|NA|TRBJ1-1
TGTGCCAGCAGTGCTGGTCTCGGAGTTGCTGAAGCTTTCTTT
CASSAGLGVAEAFF
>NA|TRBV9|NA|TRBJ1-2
TGTGCCAGCAGCGTAGACAGAACCGCTAACTATGGCTACACCTTC
CASSVDRTANYGYTF
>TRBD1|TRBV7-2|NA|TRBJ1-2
TGTGCCAGCAGCTCCCAGTCAGGGGGCGCATCCTATGGCTACACCTTC
CASSSQSGGASYGYTF
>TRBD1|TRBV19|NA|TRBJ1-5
TGTGCCAGTAAAAAAGACAGGGGGTATAGTCAGCCCCAGCATTTT
CASKKDRGYSQPQHF
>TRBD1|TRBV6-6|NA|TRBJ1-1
TGTGCCAGCAGTACGGGACAGGGTAACACTGAAGCTTTCTTT
CASSTGQGNTEAFF
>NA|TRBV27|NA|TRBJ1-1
TGTGCCAGCAGTTTAGGTCAACGGACAGAAGCTTTCTTT
CASSLGQRTEAFF
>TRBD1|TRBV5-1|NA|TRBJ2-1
TGCGCCAGCAGTTTTGGACAGGGGGGGTACAATGAGCAGTTCTTC
CASSFGQGGYNEQFF
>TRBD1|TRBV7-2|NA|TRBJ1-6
TGTGCCAGCAGCGCGCAGGGGGCTGATTCACCCCTCCACTTT
CASSAQGADSPLHF
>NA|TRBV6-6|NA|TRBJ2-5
TGTGCCAGCACTACGGGACTTCAAGAGACCCAGTACTTC
CASTTGLQETQYF
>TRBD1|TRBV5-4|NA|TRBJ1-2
TGTGCCAGCAGCCTTGGGACAGGGGGCGTTGGCTACACCTTC
CASSLGTGGVGYTF
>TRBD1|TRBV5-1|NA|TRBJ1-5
TGCGCCAGCAGCTTGGGGCAGGGGGCTAATCAGCCCCAGCATTTT
CASSLGQGANQPQHF
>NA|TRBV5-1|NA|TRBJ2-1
TGCGCCAGCAGCTTGCTTGAGTTTGAGGGCCCTAAGGTCTTC
CASSLLEFEGPKVF
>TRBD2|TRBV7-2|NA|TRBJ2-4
TGTGCCAGCAGCCAGCAATTCGGGGGGAACATTCAGTACTTC
CASSQQFGGNIQYF
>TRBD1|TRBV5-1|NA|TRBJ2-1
TGCGCCAGCAGCCTCCTGGGACAGGGGTCCCACAATGAGCAGTTCTTC
CASSLLGQGSHNEQFF
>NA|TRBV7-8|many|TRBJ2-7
TGTGCCAGCAGTTTTCTGACAGAATCCTCCTACGAGCAGTACTTC
CASSFLTESSYEQYF
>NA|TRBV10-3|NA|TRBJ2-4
TGTGCCATCAGTGAGTCGGCGGGTACCATTCAGTACTTC
CAISESAGTIQYF
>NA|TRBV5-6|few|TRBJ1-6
TGTGCCAGCAGCTCCCGGGGGACCCCCGAGACACCCCTCCACTTT
CASSSRGTPETPLHF
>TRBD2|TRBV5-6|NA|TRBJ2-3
TGTGCCAGCAGCTGGAGGGGACTAGCGGGCCCTAGCACAGATACGCAGTATTTT
CASSWRGLAGPSTDTQYF
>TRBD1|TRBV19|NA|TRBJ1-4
TGTGCCAGGAGGGGACAGGGGGCGGGAAGAGGATCAACTAATGAAAAACTGTTTTTT
CARRGQGAGRGSTNEKLFF
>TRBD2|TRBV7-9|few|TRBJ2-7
TGTGCCAGCAGCCCCGGGGGGACTAGCGTGCGTGAATTC
CASSPGGTSVREF